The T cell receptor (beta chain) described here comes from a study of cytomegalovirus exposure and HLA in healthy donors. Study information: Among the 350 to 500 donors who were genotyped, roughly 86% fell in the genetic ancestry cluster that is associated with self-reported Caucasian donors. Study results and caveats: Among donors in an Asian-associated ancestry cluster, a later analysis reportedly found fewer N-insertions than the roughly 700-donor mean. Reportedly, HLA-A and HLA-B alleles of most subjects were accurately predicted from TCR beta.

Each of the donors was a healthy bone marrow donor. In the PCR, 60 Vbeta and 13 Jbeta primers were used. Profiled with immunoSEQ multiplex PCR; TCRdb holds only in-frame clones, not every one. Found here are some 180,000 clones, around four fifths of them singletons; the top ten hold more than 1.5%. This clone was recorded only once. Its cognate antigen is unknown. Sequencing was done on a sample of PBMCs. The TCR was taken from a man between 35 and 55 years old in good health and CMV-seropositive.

CDR3 coding DNA: TGCAGCGGGAAGCGGGAGGGGCTACTCAATGAGCAGTTCTTC. The encoded protein is CSGKREGLLNEQFF. The V call is TRBV29-1, the J call TRBJ2-1; 10 positions agree with TRBD2. This CDR3 has 14 amino acids. In germline, CDR1 is SQVTM, CDR2 ANQGSEA. The trim removed 7 bases at V and 6 bases at J, leaving 9 bases unmatched.